The TCR beta chain described here comes from a study of shared clonotypes between healthy human individuals. On this clone itself: Its antigen is currently unknown.

Terminally differentiated effector memory CD45RA+ cells were left out of the naive CD8 fraction, which was CD45RO-negative and positively selected for CCR7. Everyone who donated was a Caucasian adult who lived in Nashville, Tennessee. Study-wide results and caveats: All-four-donor shared clonotypes had higher generation probabilities than non-shared clonotypes did.

The V gene's germline CDR1 is SGHTA and CDR2 FQGTGA. The V gene lost 3 bases and the J gene lost 5 bases, with 16 bases spanning the gap. The length of the CDR3 is 15 residues. TCRdb's copy holds only in-frame clones and misses some; the assay was immunoSEQ multiplex PCR. Among roughly 850,000 clones listed, 96% were seen once. This sequence was found in a man aged 30 to 39 in good health. The chain combines TRBV7-3 with TRBJ2-5; D may be TRBD2 (5 bases). Specimen: naive CD8+ T cells sorted from blood. CDR3 loop: CASSFSRSGMETQYF. CDR3 sequence (DNA): TGTGCCAGCAGCTTCAGCAGATCGGGGATGGAGACCCAGTACTTC.